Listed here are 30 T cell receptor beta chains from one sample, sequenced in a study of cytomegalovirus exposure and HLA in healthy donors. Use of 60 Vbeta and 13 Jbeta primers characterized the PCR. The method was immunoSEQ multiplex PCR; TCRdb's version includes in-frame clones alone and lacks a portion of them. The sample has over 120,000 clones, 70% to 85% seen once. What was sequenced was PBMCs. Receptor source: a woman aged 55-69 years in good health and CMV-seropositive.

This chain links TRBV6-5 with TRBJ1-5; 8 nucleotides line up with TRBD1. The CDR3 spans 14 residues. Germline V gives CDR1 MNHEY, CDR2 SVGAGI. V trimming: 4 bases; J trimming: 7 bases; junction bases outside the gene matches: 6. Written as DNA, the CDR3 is TGTGCCAGCAGTTGGCAGGGGGCCGGGCAGCCCCAGCATTTT. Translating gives CASSWQGAGQPQHF.

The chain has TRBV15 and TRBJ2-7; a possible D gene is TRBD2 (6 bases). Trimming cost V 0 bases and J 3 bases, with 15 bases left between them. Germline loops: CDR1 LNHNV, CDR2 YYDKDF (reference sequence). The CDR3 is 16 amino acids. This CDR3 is CATSRDAASAYYEQYF. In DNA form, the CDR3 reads TGTGCCACCAGCAGAGATGCGGCTAGCGCTTACTACGAGCAGTACTTC.

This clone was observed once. The CDR3 DNA is TGTGCCAGCAGCAATAGTGGCTGGGGCCATGAGCAGTTCTTC. This codes for CASSNSGWGHEQFF. J is TRBJ2-1 and V is TRBV7-6; D perhaps matches TRBD1 (5 bases). The V gene lost 5 bases and the J gene lost 8 bases, with 16 bases spanning the gap. CDR3 length: 14 residues. The germline V gene has CDR1 SGHVS and CDR2 FNYEAQ.

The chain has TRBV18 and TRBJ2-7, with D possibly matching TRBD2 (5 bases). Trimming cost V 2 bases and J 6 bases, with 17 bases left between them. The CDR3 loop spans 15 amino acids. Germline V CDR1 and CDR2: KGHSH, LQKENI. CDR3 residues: CASSPRETPGGEQYF. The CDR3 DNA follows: TGTGCCAGCTCACCAAGGGAGACCCCAGGAGGCGAGCAGTACTTC. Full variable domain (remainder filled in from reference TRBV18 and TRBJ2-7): NAGVMQNPRHLVRRRGQEARLRCSPMKGHSHVYWYRQLPEEGLKFMVYLQKENIIDESGMPKERFSAEFPKEGPSILRIQQVVRGDSAAYFCASSPRETPGGEQYFGPGTRLTVT.

CDR3 in amino acids: CASSLGDRNEQFF. The CDR3 DNA reads as TGTGCCAGCAGTTTAGGTGACAGGAATGAGCAGTTCTTC. J is TRBJ2-1 and V is TRBV27, with D perhaps matching TRBD1 (6 bases). This CDR3 has 13 amino acids. Trimming removed 2 bases at V and 7 bases at J, with 9 bases between. Germline CDR1 and CDR2: MNHEY and SMNVEV (reference sequence).

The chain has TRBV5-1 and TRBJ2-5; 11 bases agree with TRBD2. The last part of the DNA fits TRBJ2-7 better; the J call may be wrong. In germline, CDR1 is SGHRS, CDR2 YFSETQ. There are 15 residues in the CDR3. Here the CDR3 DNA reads TGCGCCAGCAGCTTGGGGACTAGCGGGTTCTACGAGCAGTACTTC. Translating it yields CASSLGTSGFYEQYF.

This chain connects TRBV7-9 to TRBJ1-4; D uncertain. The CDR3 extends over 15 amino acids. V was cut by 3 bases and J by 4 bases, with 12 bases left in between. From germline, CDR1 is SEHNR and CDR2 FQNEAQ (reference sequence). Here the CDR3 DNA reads TGTGCCAGCAGCTTTAAAGGACGGGGTAATGAAAAACTGTTTTTT. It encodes CASSFKGRGNEKLFF. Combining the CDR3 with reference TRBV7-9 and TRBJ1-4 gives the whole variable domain DTGVSQNPRHKITKRGQNVTFRCDPISEHNRLYWYRQTLGQGPEFLTYFQNEAQLEKSRLLSDRFSAERPKGSFSTLEIQRTEQGDSAMYLCASSFKGRGNEKLFFGSGTQLSVL.

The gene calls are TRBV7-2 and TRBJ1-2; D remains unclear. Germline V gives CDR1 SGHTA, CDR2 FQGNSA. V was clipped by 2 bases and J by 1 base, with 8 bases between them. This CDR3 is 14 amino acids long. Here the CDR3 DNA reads TGTGCCAGCAGCTTACGAAACATTAACTATGGCTACACCTTC. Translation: CASSLRNINYGYTF.

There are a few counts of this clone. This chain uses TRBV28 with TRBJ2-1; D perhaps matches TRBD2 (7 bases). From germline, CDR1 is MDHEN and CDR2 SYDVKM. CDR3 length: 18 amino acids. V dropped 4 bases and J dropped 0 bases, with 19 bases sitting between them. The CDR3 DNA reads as TGTGCCAGCAGTTCCCCCGACTGGGGGGGCAGCTCCTACAATGAGCAGTTCTTC. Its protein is CASSSPDWGGSSYNEQFF.

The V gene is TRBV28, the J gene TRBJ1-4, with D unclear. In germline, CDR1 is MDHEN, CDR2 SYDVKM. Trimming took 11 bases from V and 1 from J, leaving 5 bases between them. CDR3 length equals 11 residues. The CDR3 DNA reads TGTGCCTCAGGAACTAATGAAAAACTGTTTTTT. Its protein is CASGTNEKLFF.

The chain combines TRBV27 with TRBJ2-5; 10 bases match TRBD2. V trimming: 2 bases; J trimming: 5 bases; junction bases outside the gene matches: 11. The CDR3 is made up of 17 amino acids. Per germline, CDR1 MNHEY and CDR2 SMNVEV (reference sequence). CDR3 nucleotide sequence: TGTGCCAGCAGTTTACCGGCGGCTAGCGGGAGTCCCGAGACCCAGTACTTC. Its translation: CASSLPAASGSPETQYF.

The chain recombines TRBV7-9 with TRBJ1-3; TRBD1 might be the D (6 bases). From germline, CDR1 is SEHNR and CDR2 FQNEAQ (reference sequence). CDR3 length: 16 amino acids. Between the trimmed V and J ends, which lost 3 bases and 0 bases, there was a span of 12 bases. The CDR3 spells CASSLGALTSGNTIYF. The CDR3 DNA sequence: TGTGCCAGCAGCTTGGGGGCCCTAACCTCTGGAAACACCATATATTTT.

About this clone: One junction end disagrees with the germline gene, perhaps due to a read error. The CDR3 sequence: CASSLRTSQPNPF. CDR3 in DNA: TGTGCCAGCAGCCTAAGGACTAGTCAACCCAATCCCTTC. The chain joins TRBV5-8 to TRBJ2-7; 7 nucleotides align to TRBD2. CDR1 SGHTS and CDR2 YDEGEE come from the germline V gene. This CDR3 is built from 13 residues. The entire variable domain, with the rest obtained from reference TRBV5-8 and TRBJ2-7, is as follows: EAGVTQSPTHLIKTRGQQATLRCSPISGHTSVYWYQQALGLGLQFLLWYDEGEERNRGNFPPRFSGRQFPNYSSELNVNALELEDSALYLCASSLRTSQPNPFGPGTRLTVT.

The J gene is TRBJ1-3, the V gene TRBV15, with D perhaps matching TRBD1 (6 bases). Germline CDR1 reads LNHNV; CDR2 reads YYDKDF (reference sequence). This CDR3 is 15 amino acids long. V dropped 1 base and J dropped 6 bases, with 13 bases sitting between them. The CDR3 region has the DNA TGTGCCACCAGCAGAGGCCAGGGGAGGGAAAACACCATATATTTT. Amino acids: CATSRGQGRENTIYF.

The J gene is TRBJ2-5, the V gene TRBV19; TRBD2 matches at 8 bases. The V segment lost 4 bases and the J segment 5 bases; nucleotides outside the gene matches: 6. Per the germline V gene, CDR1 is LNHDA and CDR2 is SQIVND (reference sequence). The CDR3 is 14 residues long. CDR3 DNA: TGTGCCAGTAGTAATAGCGGGATCGGGGAGACCCAGTACTTC. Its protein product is CASSNSGIGETQYF.

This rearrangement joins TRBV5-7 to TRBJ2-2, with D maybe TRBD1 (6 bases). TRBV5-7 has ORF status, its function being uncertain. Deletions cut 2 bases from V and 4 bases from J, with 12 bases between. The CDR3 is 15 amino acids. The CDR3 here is CASSLGQGTTGELFF. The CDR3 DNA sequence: TGTGCCAGCAGCTTAGGGCAGGGGACCACCGGGGAGCTGTTTTTT.

As DNA, the CDR3 is TGTGCCAGCACAGGGGGCGCGCCGGAAAAACTGTTTTTT. Its translation: CASTGGAPEKLFF. The chain has TRBV10-3 and TRBJ1-4; TRBD1 matches at 9 bases. The CDR3 has 13 residues. From germline, CDR1 is ENHRY and CDR2 SYGVKD. The V segment lost 10 bases and the J segment 8 bases; nucleotides outside the gene matches: 8.

The CDR3 bases are TGTGCCAGCAGCGGGAGCTCCTACAATGAGCAGTTCTTC. It is translated as CASSGSSYNEQFF. The J gene is TRBJ2-1, the V gene TRBV6-5, with D tentatively TRBD2 (6 bases). Germline values: CDR1 MNHEY, CDR2 SVGAGI. V lost 6 bases to trimming and J lost 0 bases, with 6 bases between them. The length of the CDR3 is 13 residues.

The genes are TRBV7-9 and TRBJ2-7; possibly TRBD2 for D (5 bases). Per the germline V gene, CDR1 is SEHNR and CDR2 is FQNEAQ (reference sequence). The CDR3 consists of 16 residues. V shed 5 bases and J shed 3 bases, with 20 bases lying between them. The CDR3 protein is CASSPGYSAWDYEQYF. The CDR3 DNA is TGTGCCAGCAGCCCGGGATACAGCGCCTGGGACTACGAGCAGTACTTC.

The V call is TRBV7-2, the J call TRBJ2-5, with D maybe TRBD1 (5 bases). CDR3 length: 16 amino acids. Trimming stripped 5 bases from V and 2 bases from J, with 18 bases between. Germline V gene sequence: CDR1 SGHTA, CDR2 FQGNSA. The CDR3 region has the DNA TGTGCCAGCAGCCAACCGGTAGGGGCTGGTCAAGAGACCCAGTACTTC. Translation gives CASSQPVGAGQETQYF.

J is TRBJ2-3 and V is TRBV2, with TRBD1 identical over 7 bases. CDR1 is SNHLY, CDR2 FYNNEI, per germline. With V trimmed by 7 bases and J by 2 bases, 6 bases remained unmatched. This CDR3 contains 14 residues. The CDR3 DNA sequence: TGTGCCAGCAATCCGACAGGGCACACAGATACGCAGTATTTT. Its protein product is CASNPTGHTDTQYF.

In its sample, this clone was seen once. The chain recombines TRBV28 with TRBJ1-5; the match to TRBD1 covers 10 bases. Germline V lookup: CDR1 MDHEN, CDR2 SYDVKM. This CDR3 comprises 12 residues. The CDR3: CAAGTGVQPQHF. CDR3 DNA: TGTGCTGCCGGGACAGGGGTTCAGCCCCAGCATTTT.

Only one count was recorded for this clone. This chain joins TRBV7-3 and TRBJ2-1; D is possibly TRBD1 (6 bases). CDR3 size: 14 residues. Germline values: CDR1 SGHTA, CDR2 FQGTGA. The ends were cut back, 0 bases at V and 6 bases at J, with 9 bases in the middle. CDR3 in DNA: TGTGCCAGCAGCTTAACCCGGGACACCAATGAGCAGTTCTTC. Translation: CASSLTRDTNEQFF. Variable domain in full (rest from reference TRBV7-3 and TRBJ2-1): GAGVSQTPSNKVTEKGKYVELRCDPISGHTALYWYRQSLGQGPEFLIYFQGTGAADDSGLPNDRFFAVRPEGSVSTLKIQRTERGDSAVYLCASSLTRDTNEQFFGPGTRLTVL.

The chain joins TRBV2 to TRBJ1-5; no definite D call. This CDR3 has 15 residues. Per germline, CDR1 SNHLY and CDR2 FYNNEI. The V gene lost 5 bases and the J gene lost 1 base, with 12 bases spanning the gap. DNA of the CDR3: TGTGCCAGCAGTCCGGACTTAGCGAGCAATCAGCCCCAGCATTTT. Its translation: CASSPDLASNQPQHF.

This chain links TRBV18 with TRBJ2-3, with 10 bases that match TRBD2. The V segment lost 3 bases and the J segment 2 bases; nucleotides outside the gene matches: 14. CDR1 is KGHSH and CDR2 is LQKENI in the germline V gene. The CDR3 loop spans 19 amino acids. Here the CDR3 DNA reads TGTGCCAGCTCACCCACAGGACCGCTAGCGGGAGAGACCACAGATACGCAGTATTTT. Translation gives CASSPTGPLAGETTDTQYF.

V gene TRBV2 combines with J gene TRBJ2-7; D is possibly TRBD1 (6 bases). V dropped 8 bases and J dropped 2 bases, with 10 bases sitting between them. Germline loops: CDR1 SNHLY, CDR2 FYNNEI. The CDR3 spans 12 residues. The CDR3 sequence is CASDPGAYEQYF. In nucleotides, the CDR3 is TGTGCCAGCGATCCAGGGGCCTACGAGCAGTACTTC.

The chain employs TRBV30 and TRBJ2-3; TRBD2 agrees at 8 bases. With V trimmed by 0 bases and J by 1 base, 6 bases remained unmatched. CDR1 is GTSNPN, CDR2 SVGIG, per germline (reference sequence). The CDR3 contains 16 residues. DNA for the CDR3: TGTGCCTGGAGTGTCATCCAGACTAGCGGCACAGATACGCAGTATTTT. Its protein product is CAWSVIQTSGTDTQYF.

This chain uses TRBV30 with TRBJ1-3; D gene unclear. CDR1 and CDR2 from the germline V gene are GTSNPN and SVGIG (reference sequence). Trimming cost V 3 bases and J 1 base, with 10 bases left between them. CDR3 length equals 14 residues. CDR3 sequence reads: CAWSPTSSGNTIYF. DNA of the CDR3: TGTGCCTGGAGCCCCACCAGTTCTGGAAACACCATATATTTT.

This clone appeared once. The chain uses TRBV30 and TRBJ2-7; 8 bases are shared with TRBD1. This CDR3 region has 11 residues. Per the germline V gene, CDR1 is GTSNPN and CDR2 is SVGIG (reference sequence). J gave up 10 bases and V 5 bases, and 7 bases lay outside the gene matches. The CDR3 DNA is TGTGCCTGGGCAGGGGGCCGCGGACAGTACTTC. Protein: CAWAGGRGQYF.

The CDR3 DNA follows: TGTGCCAGCTCACTGACAGAAGGGACAGGGGGCCATGGCTACACCTTC. Amino acid sequence: CASSLTEGTGGHGYTF. The chain has TRBV18 and TRBJ1-2; 12 bases align to TRBD1. Germline values: CDR1 KGHSH, CDR2 LQKENI. The CDR3 has 16 amino acids. V was pared by 4 bases and J by 6 bases, with 9 bases of the junction left unmatched.